A selection of T cell receptor beta chains follows, all from one sample in a study of T cells after yellow fever vaccination. TCRdb passed the 5' RACE reads through MiXCR, listing each CDR3 protein once. Of over 300,000 distinct CDR3 sequences listed, 4.1% are singletons. Sequenced here: PBMCs, sampled 5 days after the yellow fever booster vaccination. These receptors were collected from a man aged 18 to 35 who received the YFV17D yellow fever vaccine. Both conserved end residues are part of each CDR3. Only some rows state a clone size, as once, few, many or a class for expanded clones.

V | size | CDR3
TRBV7-9 | few | CASRQAAGLAFF
TRBV7-2 | few | CASSFLAGGYTDTQYF
TRBV7-6 | NA | CASSRGVMNTEAFF
TRBV20-1 | NA | CSARVGAGNQLFF
TRBV10-3 | NA | CASGTSGGDHTDTQYF
TRBV7-2 | many | CASSLFAGENNEQFF
TRBV7-9 | NA | CASSFPGQGNYEAFF
TRBV7-9 | many | CASRDRGNSPLHF
TRBV7-2 | few | CASRQGISNYGYTF
TRBV9 | many | CASSTKGLLSVLTF
TRBV5-5 | NA | CASSLFGPPGDQETQYF
TRBV20-1 | many | CSARDGLAGDTGELFF